The 17 T cell receptor beta chains below were found in one sample sequenced in a study of cytomegalovirus exposure and HLA in healthy donors (dated by TCRdb to the late 2010s). The library came from the immunoSEQ multiplex PCR assay. A mixture of 60 forward primers for TCR Vbeta segments and 13 reverse primers for TCR Jbeta segments was used in the multiplex PCR. TCRdb obtained this table from immuneACCESS and retained in-frame rearrangements with V and J assigned. These tables miss some clones; where compared with another copy, unresolved V genes account for less than half of the shortfall, and the remainder is unexplained. The sample's records list 100,000 to 150,000 clones. Approximately 2.6% of the sample lies in the top ten. Sequencing used PBMCs. All receptors come from a young man in good health and CMV-seronegative.

The chain joins TRBV10-3 to TRBJ2-2; 11 bases align to TRBD1. CDR1 ENHRY and CDR2 SYGVKD come from the germline V gene. V was clipped by 0 bases and J by 7 bases; unmatched bases: 7. The CDR3 runs 17 residues. The CDR3 here is CAISESRTGGRGGELFF. The CDR3 nucleotides are TGTGCCATCAGTGAGTCCCGGACAGGGGGCCGCGGCGGGGAGCTGTTTTTT.

The chain links TRBV18 to TRBJ2-6; TRBD1 agrees at 8 bases. The CDR3 runs to 18 residues. Trimming took 4 bases from V and 1 from J; bases not matched to a gene: 9. Germline CDR1 KGHSH, CDR2 LQKENI. In DNA, the CDR3 is TGTGCCAGCTCACAGAGGCAGGGGGCGAAGTCTGGGGCCAACGTCCTGACTTTC. Its protein product is CASSQRQGAKSGANVLTF.

The chain employs TRBV30 and TRBJ1-2; TRBD1 might be the D (6 bases). The CDR3 is made up of 13 amino acids. From germline, CDR1 is GTSNPN and CDR2 SVGIG (reference sequence). Trimming cost V 7 bases and J 7 bases, with 19 bases left between them. For the CDR3, the DNA is TGTGCCTCCTTACAGGGTCCCCTTAGTGGCTACACCTTC. As protein: CASLQGPLSGYTF.

The chain recombines TRBV19 with TRBJ2-1; TRBD2 aligns across 12 bases. Germline V gene sequence: CDR1 LNHDA, CDR2 SQIVND (reference sequence). CDR3 length equals 17 residues. V lost 1 base and J lost 10; bases outside the gene matches: 11. The CDR3 sequence: CASSIVFLAGGPGEQFF. The CDR3 DNA follows: TGTGCCAGTAGTATAGTCTTCCTAGCGGGAGGGCCAGGGGAGCAGTTCTTC.

V gene TRBV7-3 combines with J gene TRBJ1-2, with D tentatively TRBD1 (6 bases). This CDR3 comprises 17 residues. Germline V lookup: CDR1 SGHTA, CDR2 FQGTGA. V gave up 1 base and J gave up 0 bases, with 15 bases separating them. DNA for the CDR3: TGTGCCAGCAGCTTAAAGGGGGGGTTGCAGCCTAACTATGGCTACACCTTC. This encodes CASSLKGGLQPNYGYTF.

The chain carries TRBV7-9 and TRBJ2-1, with 7 positions matching TRBD1. The CDR3 extends over 13 amino acids. With V trimmed by 4 bases and J by 6 bases, 3 bases remained unmatched. Germline V gives CDR1 SEHNR, CDR2 FQNEAQ (reference sequence). DNA for the CDR3: TGTGCCAGCAGCTACAGACAGGGCAATGAGCAGTTCTTC. Translating it yields CASSYRQGNEQFF.

The chain recombines TRBV10-3 with TRBJ2-7; the match to TRBD2 covers 10 bases. CDR3 length: 14 amino acids. The V gene's germline CDR1 is ENHRY and CDR2 SYGVKD. The J segment lost 4 bases and the V segment lost 6 bases, leaving 6 bases of the junction unmatched. The CDR3 is CAIRGEREGYEQYF. The CDR3 DNA sequence: TGTGCCATCAGGGGGGAGCGGGAGGGTTACGAGCAGTACTTC.

The J gene is TRBJ2-7, the V gene TRBV19, with a tentative D call TRBD1 (6 bases). Trimming cost V 5 bases and J 3 bases, with 14 bases left between them. CDR3 length: 14 residues. CDR1 and CDR2 (germline): LNHDA, SQIVND (reference sequence). As DNA, the CDR3 is TGTGCCAGTAGTGGGGCAGGGGCCCGCTACGAGCAGTACTTC. Protein: CASSGAGARYEQYF.

This chain connects TRBV5-5 to TRBJ1-1; D remains ambiguous. Deletions cut 5 bases from V and 8 bases from J, with 13 bases between. CDR1 is SGHKS, CDR2 YYEKEE, per germline (reference sequence). The CDR3 extends over 12 amino acids. CDR3 protein: CASSLHGGEAFF. The CDR3 DNA sequence: TGTGCCAGCAGTTTACATGGAGGCGAAGCTTTCTTT.

The chain carries TRBV19 and TRBJ2-1, with 10 positions matching TRBD2. The V segment lost 6 bases and the J segment 9 bases; nucleotides outside the gene matches: 23. The CDR3 spans 19 residues. Looked up from germline, CDR1 is LNHDA and CDR2 is SQIVND (reference sequence). The DNA of the CDR3 is TGTGCCAGTAGCCTTTCCCCCCGATTAGCGGGAGGTTTGGGACGTGAGCAGTTCTTC. It translates to CASSLSPRLAGGLGREQFF.

The chain recombines TRBV7-9 with TRBJ1-3; D might be TRBD1 (5 bases). Germline CDR1 reads SEHNR; CDR2 reads FQNEAQ (reference sequence). Trimming cost V 4 bases and J 0 bases, with 16 bases left between them. The length of the CDR3 is 17 residues. The chain's CDR3 is CASSSTRQLLSGNTIYF. Written as DNA, the CDR3 is TGTGCCAGCAGCTCGACACGACAGTTACTCTCTGGAAACACCATATATTTT.

The chain employs TRBV18 and TRBJ2-7; TRBD1 matches 11 bases. There are 17 residues in the CDR3. Germline assignment: CDR1 KGHSH and CDR2 LQKENI. Germline trimming cut 3 bases from V and 3 bases from J; bases unmatched to any gene: 10. The CDR3 region is CASSPKMVGTGGYEQYF. The CDR3 coding sequence is TGTGCCAGCTCACCGAAAATGGTGGGGACAGGGGGCTACGAGCAGTACTTC.

The chain links TRBV5-4 to TRBJ2-7; TRBD2 aligns across 8 bases. The V gene's germline CDR1 is SGHNT and CDR2 YYREEE (reference sequence). The junction had 8 bases not matched to a gene; V was cut back by 0 bases and J by 0 bases. The CDR3 extends over 17 amino acids. The CDR3 protein is CASSLAGGASPSYEQYF. CDR3 DNA sequence: TGTGCCAGCAGCTTGGCCGGGGGGGCGTCCCCCTCCTACGAGCAGTACTTC.

This sequence joins TRBV11-2 and TRBJ1-4; 12 positions match TRBD1. V was clipped by 5 bases and J by 7 bases; unmatched bases: 14. This CDR3 has 18 amino acids. The germline gives CDR1 SGHAT, CDR2 FQNNGV. DNA for the CDR3: TGTGCCAGCAGCATCCTCCGGGACAGGGGGCGTCGGAGTGAAAAACTGTTTTTT. As protein: CASSILRDRGRRSEKLFF.

This chain uses TRBV21-1 with TRBJ2-7; the D segment call TRBD1 is taken from the table without a DNA check. TRBV21-1 constitutes a pseudogene. The CDR3 sequence is 19 residues long. DNA for the CDR3: TGTGCCAGCAGCCCTCGAATTTTCCAGACAGGGGGCACCTCCTACGAGCAGTACTTC. It codes for CASSPRIFQTGGTSYEQYF.

The chain is built from TRBV5-1 and TRBJ2-3; a possible D gene is TRBD1 (7 bases). The CDR3 is 14 residues long. CDR1 and CDR2 (germline): SGHRS, YFSETQ. Trimming cost V 4 bases and J 2 bases, with 11 bases left between them. For the CDR3, the DNA is TGCGCCAGCAGCGCGGGACAGTCCACAGATACGCAGTATTTT. It yields the protein CASSAGQSTDTQYF.

J is TRBJ1-1 and V is TRBV2, with TRBD1 matching over 9 bases. Trimming removed 2 bases from V and 12 bases from J; junction bases left unmatched: 10. The CDR3 contains 14 residues. Germline values: CDR1 SNHLY, CDR2 FYNNEI. Here the CDR3 DNA reads TGTGCCAGCAGTGAAAGGGGACAGGGTTTCTTCTCTTTCTTT. It is translated as CASSERGQGFFSFF.